The 13 T cell receptor beta chains given below trace back to one sample, sequenced in a study of blood T cell repertoires in COVID-19. Libraries were prepared by immunoSEQ multiplex PCR; TCRdb keeps only in-frame clonotypes and omits some of them. The sample shows around 150,000 clones, under 80% of them seen only once. The specimen sequenced was peripheral blood. The receptors shown here come from a man aged 60 to 69 with acute or convalescent COVID-19.

This clone came up a few times. CDR3 region: CASSPGGSYGYTF. Here the CDR3 DNA reads TGTGCCAGCAGTCCAGGGGGCAGCTATGGCTACACCTTC. The rearrangement uses TRBV7-8 and TRBJ1-2, with 8 bases that match TRBD1. With V trimmed by 6 bases and J by 4 bases, 4 bases remained unmatched. The CDR3 totals 13 residues. CDR1 SGHVS and CDR2 FQNEAQ come from the germline V gene.

The sample holds a few counts of this clone. This chain uses TRBV27 with TRBJ1-1, with a weak D call TRBD1 (5 bases). Germline assignment: CDR1 MNHEY and CDR2 SMNVEV (reference sequence). Trimming took off 4 bases at V and 4 bases at J, with 7 bases between the two ends. The CDR3 consists of 12 residues. DNA for the CDR3: TGTGCCAGCAGTTCAGGGCTCACTGAAGCTTTCTTT. Amino acids: CASSSGLTEAFF.

To note about this clone: The junction departs from germline at one end; a sequencing error may be responsible. This rearrangement joins TRBV7-7 to TRBJ2-7; perhaps TRBD2 as D (5 bases). Germline loops: CDR1 SSHAT, CDR2 FNYEAQ (reference sequence). The CDR3 sequence is 14 residues long. DNA for the CDR3: TGTGCTAGCACCATGAGGGATCTGAGCTACGAGCAGTACTTC. Translating gives CASTMRDLSYEQYF.

The chain has TRBV19 and TRBJ1-2, with 8 bases aligning to TRBD1. This CDR3 contains 12 residues. CDR1 and CDR2 (germline): LNHDA, SQIVND (reference sequence). J gave up 7 bases and V 11 bases, and 9 bases lay outside the gene matches. As DNA, the CDR3 is TGTGCCGGGATGACAGGGGCGGCTGGCTACACCTTC. Its protein product is CAGMTGAAGYTF. The whole variable domain, remainder taken from reference TRBV19 and TRBJ1-2, is DGGITQSPKYLFRKEGQNVTLSCEQNLNHDAMYWYRQDPGQGLRLIYYSQIVNDFQKGDIAEGYSVSREKKESFPLTVTSAQKNPTAFYLCAGMTGAAGYTFGSGTRLTVV.

This clone occurred a few times. The rearrangement uses TRBV7-9 and TRBJ2-3, with 8 bases matching TRBD2. The CDR3 is 16 amino acids. V was clipped by 6 bases and J by 4 bases; unmatched bases: 12. CDR1 SEHNR and CDR2 FQNEAQ come from the germline V gene (reference sequence). The CDR3 DNA reads as TGTGCCAGCAGAACAACCGGGACTAGTAGCCCAGATACGCAGTATTTT. Its translation is CASRTTGTSSPDTQYF.

The chain carries TRBV5-1 and TRBJ2-3; the match to TRBD2 covers 11 bases. Trimming at V came to 4 bases and at J to 2 bases, leaving 6 bases not matched to a gene. Germline V gene sequence: CDR1 SGHRS, CDR2 YFSETQ. There are 16 residues in the CDR3. The CDR3 bases are TGCGCCAGCAGCGGGGGACTAGCGGCCTACACAGATACGCAGTATTTT. This sequence encodes CASSGGLAAYTDTQYF.

Here the CDR3 DNA reads TGCAGCGTTCCAGCGGGCACCGGGGAGCTGTTTTTT. Its translation: CSVPAGTGELFF. The V gene is TRBV29-1, the J gene TRBJ2-2, with D possibly being TRBD2 (6 bases). This CDR3 is built from 12 residues. Germline V lookup: CDR1 SQVTM, CDR2 ANQGSEA. Trimming shortened V by 5 bases and J by 4 bases, and 8 bases separated the two germline ends.

This chain uses TRBV28 with TRBJ2-7, with TRBD1 identical over 7 bases. This CDR3 has 14 amino acids. Germline CDR1 reads MDHEN; CDR2 reads SYDVKM. V dropped 6 bases and J dropped 5; count of bases not matched to a gene: 10. The CDR3 nucleotides are TGTGCCAGCAGCCGGGACAGCTATACGCACGAGCAGTACTTC. This translates into CASSRDSYTHEQYF. The variable domain in full, completed from reference TRBV28 and TRBJ2-7, reads DVKVTQSSRYLVKRTGEKVFLECVQDMDHENMFWYRQDPGLGLRLIYFSYDVKMKEKGDIPEGYSVSREKKERFSLILESASTNQTSMYLCASSRDSYTHEQYFGPGTRLTVT.

This chain connects TRBV28 to TRBJ2-1; the match to TRBD2 covers 10 bases. Germline CDR1 reads MDHEN; CDR2 reads SYDVKM. J lost 3 bases, V lost 6 bases, and 5 bases had no gene match. The length of the CDR3 is 15 residues. The CDR3 loop is CASSRTSGIYNEQFF. The CDR3 bases are TGTGCCAGCAGCCGGACTAGCGGAATCTACAATGAGCAGTTCTTC.

This clone was found a few times. This rearrangement joins TRBV4-1 to TRBJ2-5; tentatively, D is TRBD2 (5 bases). Germline CDR1 MGHRA, CDR2 YSYEKL. Trimming took off 6 bases at V and 4 bases at J, with 12 bases between the two ends. The CDR3 sequence is 13 residues long. The CDR3 region has the DNA TGCGCCAGCAGTCGGGGTAGTACAGAGACCCAGTACTTC. Translated: CASSRGSTETQYF.

The genes are TRBV10-3 and TRBJ2-1, with TRBD2 matching 7 bases. CDR3 length equals 17 residues. The trim removed 3 bases at V and 8 bases at J, leaving 16 bases unmatched. Germline V gene lookup returns CDR1 ENHRY and CDR2 SYGVKD. The CDR3 DNA reads TGTGCCATCAGTGATGGGGAGGAGTCTAGCGGAGGCGATGAGCAGTTCTTC. Encoded protein: CAISDGEESSGGDEQFF.

This chain joins TRBV5-1 and TRBJ2-1; 9 nucleotides agree with TRBD2. This CDR3 has 15 residues. Germline CDR1 is SGHRS and CDR2 is YFSETQ. Germline trimming cut 2 bases from V and 10 bases from J; bases unmatched to any gene: 10. The CDR3 loop is CASSFSLAGSGEQFF. Written as DNA, the CDR3 is TGCGCCAGCAGCTTCAGCCTAGCGGGATCTGGGGAGCAGTTCTTC.

This chain connects TRBV30 to TRBJ2-3; 10 nucleotides align to TRBD2. Germline V gene sequence: CDR1 GTSNPN, CDR2 SVGIG (reference sequence). The V segment lost 2 bases and the J segment 7 bases; nucleotides outside the gene matches: 12. The CDR3 totals 16 residues. CDR3 bases: TGTGCCTGGAGTATAGCAGCGGGAGGGCGGGGGAATACGCAGTATTTT. This gives the protein CAWSIAAGGRGNTQYF.